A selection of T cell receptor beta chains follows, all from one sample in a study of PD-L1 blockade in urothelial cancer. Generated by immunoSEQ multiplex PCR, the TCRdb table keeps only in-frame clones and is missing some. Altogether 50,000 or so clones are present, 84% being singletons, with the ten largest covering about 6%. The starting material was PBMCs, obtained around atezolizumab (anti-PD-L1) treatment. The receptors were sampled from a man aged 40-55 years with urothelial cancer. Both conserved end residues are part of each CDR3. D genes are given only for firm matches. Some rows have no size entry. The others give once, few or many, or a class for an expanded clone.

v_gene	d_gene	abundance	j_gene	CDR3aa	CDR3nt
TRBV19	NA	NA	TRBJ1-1	CASSITGLNTEAFF	TGTGCCAGTAGTATTACAGGGCTTAACACTGAAGCTTTCTTT
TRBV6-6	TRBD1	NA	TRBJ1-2	CASSYSRTGEGYTF	TGTGCCAGCAGTTACTCGAGGACAGGGGAGGGCTACACCTTC
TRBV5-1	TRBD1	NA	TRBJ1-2	CASSLQGARYGYTF	TGCGCCAGCAGCTTACAGGGGGCTCGCTATGGCTACACCTTC
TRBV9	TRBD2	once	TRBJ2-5	CASSLRGGPQETQYF	TGTGCCAGCAGCCTCCGGGGAGGGCCCCAAGAGACCCAGTACTTC
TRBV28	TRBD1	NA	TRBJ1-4	CASSPNRDRVRTNEKLFF	TGTGCCAGCAGCCCTAACCGGGACAGGGTGAGAACTAATGAAAAACTGTTTTTT
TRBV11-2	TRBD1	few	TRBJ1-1	CASTDQGGTEAFF	TGTGCCAGCACCGATCAGGGGGGCACTGAAGCTTTCTTT
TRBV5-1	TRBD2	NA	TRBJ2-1	CASSVGGSPRHEQFF	TGCGCCAGCAGCGTCGGCGGGAGTCCAAGACATGAGCAGTTCTTC
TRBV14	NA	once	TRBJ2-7	CASSPPTLYYEQYF	TGTGCCAGCAGCCCTCCAACGCTCTACTACGAGCAGTACTTC
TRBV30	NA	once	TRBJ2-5	CAWSVLNLETQYF	TGTGCCTGGAGTGTCTTAAATTTGGAGACCCAGTACTTC
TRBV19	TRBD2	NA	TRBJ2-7	CASSRLAGYEQYF	TGTGCCAGTAGTCGCCTAGCGGGCTACGAGCAGTACTTC
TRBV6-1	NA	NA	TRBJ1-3	CASTLDKRNTIYF	TGTGCCAGCACCTTGGACAAAAGGAACACCATATATTTT
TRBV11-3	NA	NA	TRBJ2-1	CASSPNAGTYNEQFF	TGTGCCAGCAGCCCAAACGCGGGCACCTACAATGAGCAGTTCTTC
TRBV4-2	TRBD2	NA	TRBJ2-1	CASSQSSGDNEQFF	TGTGCCAGCAGCCAATCTAGCGGGGACAATGAGCAGTTCTTC
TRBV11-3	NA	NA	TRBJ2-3	CASSTDRHTQYF	TGTGCCAGCAGCACCGACAGGCATACGCAGTATTTT
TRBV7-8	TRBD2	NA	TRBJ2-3	CASSARLAGVGTDTQYF	TGTGCCAGCAGCGCCCGACTAGCGGGAGTGGGAACAGATACGCAGTATTTT
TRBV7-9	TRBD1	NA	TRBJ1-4	CASSRGQGDEKLFF	TGTGCCAGCAGCAGGGGACAGGGGGATGAAAAACTGTTTTTT
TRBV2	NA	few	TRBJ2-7	CASSEISSYEQYF	TGTGCCAGCAGTGAAATATCGTCTTACGAGCAGTACTTC
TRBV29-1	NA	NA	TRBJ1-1	CSVAGAVPNTEAFF	TGCAGCGTTGCCGGAGCGGTCCCCAACACTGAAGCTTTCTTT
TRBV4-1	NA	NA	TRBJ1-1	CASSQTVYTEAFF	TGCGCCAGCAGCCAAACAGTTTACACTGAAGCTTTCTTT
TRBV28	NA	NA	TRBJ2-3	CASSTTRPQYF	TGTGCCAGCAGTACGACTAGGCCGCAGTATTTT
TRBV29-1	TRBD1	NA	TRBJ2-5	CSVLRGRDRETQYF	TGCAGCGTTCTGAGGGGGCGAGATCGAGAGACCCAGTACTTC
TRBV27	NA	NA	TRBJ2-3	CASSLSGTSTDTQYF	TGTGCCAGCAGTTTGAGCGGAACTAGCACAGATACGCAGTATTTT
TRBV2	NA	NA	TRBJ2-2	CASKRQAAPGELFF	TGTGCCAGCAAGAGACAGGCCGCCCCCGGGGAGCTGTTTTTT
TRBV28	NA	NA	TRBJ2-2	CATSKRGRGRGSGELFF	TGTGCCACCTCCAAAAGGGGGAGGGGTAGAGGGTCCGGGGAGCTGTTTTTT
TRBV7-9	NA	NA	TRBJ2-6	CASGQQGGSGANVLTF	TGTGCCAGCGGCCAACAAGGGGGCTCTGGGGCCAACGTCCTGACTTTC